This TCR beta chain was sequenced for a study of blood T cell repertoires in COVID-19. Germline CDR1 reads LNHDA; CDR2 reads SQIVND (reference sequence). The V and J ends lost 6 bases and 8 bases respectively, with 16 bases between them. There are 13 residues in the CDR3. Some clones are missing from TCRdb's copy, which holds only in-frame ones; the method was immunoSEQ multiplex PCR. There are a few hundred thousand clones in the sample; about 91% occur only once, and around 13% lies in the top ten. The receptor was derived from a woman aged 45-59 years with COVID-19, enrolled during active disease. The sample consisted of peripheral blood. The chain recombines TRBV19 with TRBJ1-2; no clear D gene. DNA of the CDR3: TGTGCCAGTAGCCCCGACCAGGTTCGGGGCTACACCTTC. Protein sequence: CASSPDQVRGYTF.